The clone carrying this TCR beta chain showed up just a few times. This entry belongs to a study of shared clonotypes between healthy human individuals. The germline V gene encodes CDR1 KGHSH and CDR2 LQKENI. The CDR3 length is 15 residues. The V segment lost 4 bases and the J segment 6 bases; nucleotides outside the gene matches: 10. Donors included only healthy HIV-negative adults lacking recent acute infections or vaccinations. CD45RA+ naive and CD45RA-negative memory subsets were separated from CD4+ cells. Each cell subset's genomic DNA was divided evenly among several immunoSEQ plates. Authors' analysis steps: Filtering differed, since immunoSEQ gave only junction sequences and no quality scores. Clones were sequenced by immunoSEQ multiplex PCR, and TCRdb holds only the in-frame ones, with some missing. D and trimming were read from the DNA, whereas the V and J calls and clone size are those reported in that table. The table shows hundreds of thousands of clones, with 90% to 96% occurring only once.

Sequencing used naive CD4+ T cells sorted from blood. As for subset: CD45RA+ positively selected. J is TRBJ2-7 and V is TRBV18; 9 bases are a match to TRBD1. This clonotype originated in a woman between 25 and 40 years old in good health. CDR3 protein: CASSRGRDRVAEQYF. The CDR3 DNA reads TGTGCCAGCTCACGGGGCCGGGACAGGGTTGCCGAGCAGTACTTC. Combining the CDR3 with reference TRBV18 and TRBJ2-7 gives the whole variable domain NAGVMQNPRHLVRRRGQEARLRCSPMKGHSHVYWYRQLPEEGLKFMVYLQKENIIDESGMPKERFSAEFPKEGPSILRIQQVVRGDSAAYFCASSRGRDRVAEQYFGPGTRLTVT.